A single sample gave rise to the 13 T cell receptor beta chains below, sequenced in a study of sequential checkpoint blockade in melanoma. Clones were read by immunoSEQ multiplex PCR, and TCRdb kept only the in-frame ones, dropping some. The sample lists about 32,000 clones, 82% occurring once. The treatment denotes: randomized to nivolumab then ipilimumab (arm A) or the reverse (arm B). The input for sequencing was CD8+ T cells sorted from blood (inferred from file names), taken from a patient given nivolumab and ipilimumab in sequence. These TCRs come from a human donor with melanoma.

The V and J genes are TRBV10-2 and TRBJ1-1; D is unresolved. The V and J ends lost 4 bases and 1 base respectively, with 10 bases between them. CDR3 length equals 14 residues. Germline V gives CDR1 WSHSY, CDR2 SAAADI. The CDR3 DNA reads as TGCGCCAGCAGTGTGGCCGCCAAGAACACTGAAGCTTTCTTT. It specifies CASSVAAKNTEAFF.

This clone turned up a few times. V is TRBV5-1 and J is TRBJ1-2, with D possibly matching TRBD1 (6 bases). The CDR3 is made up of 15 amino acids. The germline gives CDR1 SGHRS, CDR2 YFSETQ. V lost 0 bases and J lost 5, with 14 bases in between. CDR3 in DNA: TGCGCCAGCAGCTTGGTGCCGGACAGTATATATGGCTACACCTTC. It specifies CASSLVPDSIYGYTF.

This chain joins TRBV13 and TRBJ1-2, with 11 bases lining up with TRBD1. J was trimmed by 4 bases and V by 5 bases; bases with no gene match: 3. In germline, CDR1 is PRHDT, CDR2 FYEKMQ (reference sequence). The CDR3 loop spans 14 amino acids. In DNA, the CDR3 is TGTGCCAGCAGCCCGGGACAGGGGGTCTATGGCTACACCTTC. Protein: CASSPGQGVYGYTF. Full variable domain (remainder filled in from reference TRBV13 and TRBJ1-2): AAGVIQSPRHLIKEKRETATLKCYPIPRHDTVYWYQQGPGQDPQFLISFYEKMQSDKGSIPDRFSAQQFSDYHSELNMSSLELGDSALYFCASSPGQGVYGYTFGSGTRLTVV.

This chain uses TRBV30 with TRBJ2-7; a possible D gene is TRBD1 (5 bases). Germline V lookup: CDR1 GTSNPN, CDR2 SVGIG (reference sequence). The CDR3 runs 12 residues. Trimming took off 4 bases at V and 1 base at J, with 8 bases between the two ends. The CDR3 DNA is TGTGCCTGGAAGGGGAAGTCCTACGAGCAGTACTTC. Its protein product is CAWKGKSYEQYF.

The chain couples TRBV6-5 to TRBJ1-1; 9 bases map to TRBD1. CDR1 is MNHEY, CDR2 SVGAGI, per germline. CDR3 length: 15 residues. The ends lost 4 bases at V and 4 bases at J; junction bases unmatched: 7. CDR3 protein: CASSSHRGRGTEAFF. The CDR3 DNA reads as TGTGCCAGCAGTTCTCACAGGGGGCGAGGCACTGAAGCTTTCTTT.

The CDR3 nucleotides are TGTGCCAGCAGCTATATTCCGACCGGGGAGCTGTTTTTT. Amino acids: CASSYIPTGELFF. V and J are TRBV5-6 and TRBJ2-2, with D uncertain. Germline V gene lookup returns CDR1 SGHDT and CDR2 YYEEEE. The CDR3 loop spans 13 amino acids. The V and J ends lost 3 bases and 5 bases respectively, with 8 bases between them.

V is TRBV27 and J is TRBJ1-5; no clear D gene. The germline V and J ends were trimmed by 0 bases and 5 bases, with 5 bases remaining between them. There are 13 residues in the CDR3. Germline CDR1 and CDR2: MNHEY and SMNVEV (reference sequence). The CDR3 coding sequence is TGTGCCAGCAGTTTATCGCTAGATCAGCCCCAGCATTTT. It translates to CASSLSLDQPQHF.

The count of this clone is one. The rearrangement links TRBV7-9 to TRBJ2-5; possible D gene TRBD1, 5 bases. Germline CDR1 and CDR2: SEHNR and FQNEAQ (reference sequence). The length of the CDR3 is 14 residues. Trimming shortened V by 5 bases and J by 5 bases, and 15 bases separated the two germline ends. The CDR3 sequence: CASSPETATETQYF. The DNA of the CDR3 is TGTGCCAGCAGCCCCGAGACAGCGACGGAGACCCAGTACTTC. Based on the CDR3 plus reference TRBV7-9 and TRBJ2-5, the full variable domain is DTGVSQNPRHKITKRGQNVTFRCDPISEHNRLYWYRQTLGQGPEFLTYFQNEAQLEKSRLLSDRFSAERPKGSFSTLEIQRTEQGDSAMYLCASSPETATETQYFGPGTRLLVL.

The chain recombines TRBV9 with TRBJ2-1; the match to TRBD1 covers 9 bases. CDR3 length: 15 residues. V was pared by 4 bases and J by 7 bases, with 9 bases of the junction left unmatched. Germline V CDR1 and CDR2: SGDLS, YYNGEE. The CDR3 sequence: CASSPGTGSWNEQFF. The CDR3 DNA reads TGTGCCAGCAGCCCCGGGACAGGGAGTTGGAATGAGCAGTTCTTC.

The rearrangement links TRBV2 to TRBJ1-1, with D uncertain. The germline V and J ends were trimmed by 5 bases and 7 bases, with 5 bases remaining between them. CDR1 and CDR2 from the germline V gene are SNHLY and FYNNEI. The CDR3 sequence is 10 residues long. The CDR3 nucleotides read TGTGCCAGCAGTTATAGTGAAGCTTTCTTT. It encodes CASSYSEAFF.

The rearrangement uses TRBV28 and TRBJ2-1, with 8 bases matching TRBD2. Germline V lookup: CDR1 MDHEN, CDR2 SYDVKM. J was trimmed by 10 bases and V by 4 bases; bases with no gene match: 6. The CDR3 consists of 13 residues. The CDR3 protein is CASSSGTRREQFF. In DNA, the CDR3 is TGTGCCAGCAGTTCCGGGACTAGGCGGGAGCAGTTCTTC. Looking up the rest from reference TRBV28 and TRBJ2-1 gives the full variable domain: DVKVTQSSRYLVKRTGEKVFLECVQDMDHENMFWYRQDPGLGLRLIYFSYDVKMKEKGDIPEGYSVSREKKERFSLILESASTNQTSMYLCASSSGTRREQFFGPGTRLTVL.

The CDR3 nucleotides read TGTGCCAGCAGTGAAGCGCTTCCCGGGACAGAATCGTGGGAGCAGTACTTC. Translation: CASSEALPGTESWEQYF. The genes are TRBV2 and TRBJ2-7; 7 bases align to TRBD1. The V gene end was trimmed by 0 bases and the J gene end by 7 bases; junction bases not matched to a gene: 15. This CDR3 is built from 17 residues. Germline CDR1 reads SNHLY; CDR2 reads FYNNEI.

The gene calls are TRBV27 and TRBJ1-1; no clear D. This CDR3 spans 13 amino acids. V dropped 5 bases and J dropped 1 base, with 8 bases sitting between them. CDR1 is MNHEY and CDR2 is SMNVEV in the germline V gene (reference sequence). This CDR3 reads CASSVTRNTEAFF. The CDR3 region has the DNA TGTGCCAGCAGTGTCACAAGGAACACTGAAGCTTTCTTT.